This T cell receptor beta chain was captured by sequencing in a study of CD8 T cells in Susac syndrome. V trimming: 4 bases; J trimming: 5 bases; junction bases outside the gene matches: 6. The germline V gene encodes CDR1 SNHLY and CDR2 FYNNEI. CDR3 size: 15 residues. The RNA, about 0.5 to 1 ug, was put through reverse transcription using random hexamers. The immunoSEQ assay covered 54 Vbeta and 13 Jbeta segments for CDR3. From the immunoSEQ multiplex PCR reads, TCRdb called clonotypes with MiXCR, one entry per CDR3 protein. The sample records around 220,000 distinct CDR3 sequences, 80% to 95% being singletons.

This TCR came from a human donor with multiple sclerosis. The V gene is TRBV2, the J gene TRBJ2-3; TRBD1 agrees at 10 bases. Sequenced sample: CD8+ T cells from PBMCs. The CDR3: CASSGPGTGEDTQYF. The CDR3 nucleotides are TGTGCCAGCAGTGGTCCCGGGACAGGGGAAGATACGCAGTATTTT.